In its sample, the clone carrying this T cell receptor (beta chain) was seen many times. The target antigen is unknown. This record belongs to a study of T cells after posttransplantation cyclophosphamide. Study conclusions and caveats: Recipient CMV seropositivity and CMV reactivation strongly tracked TRB clonality. Tissue-infiltrating T cells from skin or gut overlapped little with blood T cells.

Libraries were prepared by immunoSEQ multiplex PCR; TCRdb keeps only in-frame clonotypes and omits some of them. This sample comprises 15,000 to 20,000 clones, none seen once only. Treatment was busulfan-fludarabine conditioning, a marrow graft, and cyclophosphamide on days +3 and +4. Looked up from germline, CDR1 is SQVTM and CDR2 is ANQGSEA. Trimming removed 7 bases from V and 3 bases from J; junction bases left unmatched: 3. The CDR3 covers 12 residues. The chain has TRBV29-1 and TRBJ1-2, with 9 positions matching TRBD1. The source material was PBMCs, sampled after allogeneic stem cell transplant with posttransplant cyclophosphamide. The sequence came from a female patient in her 30s who received an allogeneic stem cell transplant from a related donor, was CMV-positive, and had no GVHD. Some T cells may have originated in the graft donor. The DNA for the CDR3 is TGCAGCGGGGGACAGGGTGACTATGGCTACACCTTC. The encoded protein is CSGGQGDYGYTF.